The TCR beta chain described here comes from a study of T cell repertoires in cytomegalovirus infection. On the study more broadly: Public TCR beta signature analysis indicated the presence of both CMV infection and matching HLA type. General study points: CMV-specific TCR beta clonotypes restricted by HLA-C dominated the ex vivo response.

This clonotype was counted between two and nine times. Its target is unknown. The V end was cut by 8 bases, the J end by 6 bases, with 11 bases between. This CDR3 contains 11 residues. Germline assignment: CDR1 MNHEY and CDR2 SVGEGT. MiXCR, run by TCRdb on the reads, gives a single entry per CDR3 protein. The sample carries roughly 700,000 distinct CDR3 sequences, approximately 33% recorded once. The chain joins TRBV6-2 or TRBV6-3 to TRBJ2-7; D gene unclear. This clonotype was obtained from a human donor in good health (CMV status not recorded). Some clones in this sample may be carry-over from other donors' samples. The material sequenced was cultured PBMCs, taken from culture after CMV antigen stimulation. The CDR3 bases are TGTGCCAGCTCCCGGGTCGGCGAGCAGTACTTC. It encodes CASSRVGEQYF.